The 10 T cell receptor beta chains in this list originate from one sample, sequenced in a study of T cell repertoires in cytomegalovirus infection (dated by TCRdb to the late 2010s). The listed sequencing device is Illumina HiSeq 1500. TCRdb trimmed the raw reads at Q25, called clones with MiXCR and kept productive beta chains. Merged by CDR3 protein, the rows form single entries marked with the most common genes and DNA. In this sample the table shows around 800,000 distinct CDR3 sequences, approximately 32% of which occur a single time. Roughly 12% of the sample is taken by the ten largest. The antigens for these receptors are not known. The treatment or condition tag for this specimen amounts to: in vitro stimulation with specific CMV peptide epitopes to enrich CMV-specific T cells. This material consisted of cultured CD8+ T cells from PBMCs, taken from culture after CMV antigen stimulation. The receptors originated from a human donor in good health (CMV status not recorded). Some clones in this sample may be carry-over from other donors' samples.

Turning to this clonotype: Likely a read error: the CDR3 ends without its conserved phenylalanine or tryptophan. The genes are TRBV28 and TRBJ1-4, with no clear D. From germline, CDR1 is MDHEN and CDR2 SYDVKM. V was cut by 4 bases and J by 6 bases, with 9 bases left in between. The CDR3 loop spans 13 amino acids. The CDR3 DNA reads TGTGCCAGCAGTTCCGAAGGCTATGAAAAACTGTTTTCT. Its protein product is CASSSEGYEKLFS.

V and J are TRBV7-9 and TRBJ1-2; D perhaps matches TRBD1 (5 bases). Germline-derived CDR1 and CDR2 are SEHNR and FQNEAQ (reference sequence). This CDR3 comprises 14 residues. V lost 0 bases, J lost 6 bases, and 11 bases lay in between. Here the CDR3 reads CASSLAGGAHGYTF. DNA for the CDR3: TGTGCCAGCAGCTTAGCGGGCGGGGCCCATGGCTACACCTTC.

The chain recombines TRBV7-2 with TRBJ1-1, with 7 bases aligning to TRBD1. Germline V lookup: CDR1 SGHTA, CDR2 FQGNSA. Unmatched junction bases numbered 6, after V lost 1 base and J lost 7 bases. This CDR3 comprises 14 residues. CDR3 sequence: CASSLEGANLEAFF. The CDR3 nucleotides are TGTGCCAGCAGCTTAGAGGGGGCTAACCTTGAAGCTTTCTTT.

V is TRBV10-3 and J is TRBJ2-7, with D unclear. Trimming shortened V by 0 bases and J by 2 bases, and 11 bases separated the two germline ends. Germline CDR1 is ENHRY and CDR2 is SYGVKD. The length of the CDR3 is 15 residues. The CDR3 protein is CAISESRGGPYEQYF. CDR3 bases: TGTGCCATCAGTGAGTCTCGCGGCGGACCCTACGAGCAGTACTTC.

The chain couples TRBV4-3 to TRBJ2-3, with D perhaps TRBD2 (5 bases). This CDR3 has 15 residues. The germline CDR1 and CDR2 sequences are LGHNA and YSLEER. The V end was cut by 0 bases, the J end by 4 bases, with 11 bases between. CDR3 protein: CASSQERASADTQYF. The CDR3 region has the DNA TGCGCCAGCAGCCAAGAGAGGGCTTCAGCAGATACGCAGTATTTT.

The genes are TRBV19 and TRBJ2-3; TRBD1 might be the D (6 bases). Trimming removed 3 bases from V and 2 bases from J, with 12 bases in between. Germline V CDR1 and CDR2: LNHDA, SQIVND (reference sequence). This CDR3 spans 15 amino acids. The chain's CDR3 is CASSISGVHTDTQYF. The CDR3 DNA reads TGTGCCAGTAGTATCTCAGGGGTCCACACAGATACGCAGTATTTT.

The chain recombines TRBV12-3 or TRBV12-4 with TRBJ2-5; 12 bases match TRBD1. The CDR3 contains 15 residues. Trimming removed 6 bases from V and 4 bases from J; junction bases left unmatched: 6. The CDR3 bases are TGTGCCAGCAGAAATCCGGGACAGGGGGCAGAGACCCAGTACTTC. This encodes CASRNPGQGAETQYF.

V usage is TRBV6-6 and J usage is TRBJ2-1; D remains ambiguous. Germline V gene data show CDR1 as MNHNY and CDR2 as SVGAGI (reference sequence). This CDR3 spans 15 amino acids. V was shortened by 7 bases and J by 2 bases, with 15 bases between the two germline ends. The CDR3 DNA reads as TGTGCCAGCACCTCCGCCCGGGTGGCCTACAATGAGCAGTTCTTC. This codes for CASTSARVAYNEQFF.

This clonotype has ten or more counts. The gene calls are TRBV11-2 and TRBJ2-5; TRBD1 might be the D (5 bases). The CDR3 contains 19 residues. V was clipped by 0 bases and J by 1 base, with 21 bases between them. In germline, CDR1 is SGHAT, CDR2 FQNNGV. For the CDR3, the DNA is TGTGCCAGCAGCTTAGAGATAGGGGCCCCTACAATTATCCAAGAGACCCAGTACTTC. Its protein product is CASSLEIGAPTIIQETQYF.

The V gene is TRBV12-5, the J gene TRBJ1-1; D call uncertain. The germline CDR1 and CDR2 sequences are LGHNT and FRNRAP. Trimming removed 0 bases at V and 0 bases at J, with 5 bases between. The CDR3 consists of 14 residues. CDR3 loop: CASGLVSVNTEAFF. The CDR3 coding sequence is TGTGCTAGTGGTTTGGTTTCCGTGAACACTGAAGCTTTCTTT. Full variable domain (outside the CDR3, taken from reference TRBV12-5 and TRBJ1-1): DARVTQTPRHKVTEMGQEVTMRCQPILGHNTVFWYRQTMMQGLELLAYFRNRAPLDDSGMPKDRFSAEMPDATLATLKIQPSEPRDSAVYFCASGLVSVNTEAFFGQGTRLTVV.